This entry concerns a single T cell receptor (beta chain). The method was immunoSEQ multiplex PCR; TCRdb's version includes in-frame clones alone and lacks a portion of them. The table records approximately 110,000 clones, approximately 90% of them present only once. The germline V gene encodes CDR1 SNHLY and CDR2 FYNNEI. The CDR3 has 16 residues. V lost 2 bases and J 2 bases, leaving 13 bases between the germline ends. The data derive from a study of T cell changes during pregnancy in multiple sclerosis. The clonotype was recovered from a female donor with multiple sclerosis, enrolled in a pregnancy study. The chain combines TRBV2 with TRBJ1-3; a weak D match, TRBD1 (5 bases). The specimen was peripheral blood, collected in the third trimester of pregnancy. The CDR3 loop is CASSEQGGGTGNTIYF. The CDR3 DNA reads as TGTGCCAGCAGTGAACAGGGCGGGGGAACTGGAAACACCATATATTTT.